These T cell receptor beta chains were read from a single sample in a study of cytomegalovirus exposure and HLA in healthy donors. Repertoires were generated with immunoSEQ multiplex PCR, while TCRdb's copy carries only in-frame clones and drops some. The sample contains about 99,000 clones, 76% of which appear only once. Sequencing was done on a sample of PBMCs. These receptors were obtained from a woman aged 18-30 years in good health and CMV-seropositive. The CDR3 runs from the conserved cysteine through the conserved F or W. Each record gives: CDR3 protein, CDR3 DNA, V gene, CDR3 length, J gene, clone size, D gene. A D gene is named only where the DNA matches it firmly. Size is omitted from some rows. Given values are once, few, many or a class for expanded clones.

cdr3_aa: CASRPDSQETQYF; cdr3_nt: TGTGCCAGCAGACCGGACTCGCAAGAGACCCAGTACTTC; v_call: TRBV6-5; cdr3_length: 13; j_call: TRBJ2-5; clone_size: NA; d_call: NA
cdr3_aa: CAWKRGGTDTQYF; cdr3_nt: TGTGCCTGGAAAAGAGGAGGCACAGATACGCAGTATTTT; v_call: TRBV30; cdr3_length: 13; j_call: TRBJ2-3; clone_size: NA; d_call: NA
cdr3_aa: CASSEALGSGVLSYNEQFF; cdr3_nt: TGTGCCAGCAGTGAAGCGCTTGGTAGCGGGGTACTATCCTACAATGAGCAGTTCTTC; v_call: TRBV2; cdr3_length: 19; j_call: TRBJ2-1; clone_size: NA; d_call: TRBD2
cdr3_aa: CASSLTGGNQPQHF; cdr3_nt: TGTGCCAGCAGTTTGACAGGGGGCAATCAGCCCCAGCATTTT; v_call: TRBV2; cdr3_length: 14; j_call: TRBJ1-5; clone_size: NA; d_call: TRBD1
cdr3_aa: CASSYGTVGYTF; cdr3_nt: TGTGCCAGCAGCTATGGGACAGTAGGCTACACCTTC; v_call: TRBV5-5; cdr3_length: 12; j_call: TRBJ1-2; clone_size: NA; d_call: TRBD1
cdr3_aa: CASSLDRVTHEAFF; cdr3_nt: TGTGCCAGCAGCTTAGACAGGGTTACTCATGAAGCTTTCTTT; v_call: TRBV7-3; cdr3_length: 14; j_call: TRBJ1-1; clone_size: NA; d_call: TRBD1
cdr3_aa: CASSSTQEFEQYF; cdr3_nt: TGTGCCAGCAGCTCCACCCAGGAATTCGAGCAGTACTTC; v_call: TRBV9; cdr3_length: 13; j_call: TRBJ2-7; clone_size: NA; d_call: NA
cdr3_aa: CASSLESGRNGELFF; cdr3_nt: TGCGCCAGCAGCTTGGAGAGCGGGAGGAACGGGGAGCTGTTTTTT; v_call: TRBV5-1; cdr3_length: 15; j_call: TRBJ2-2; clone_size: NA; d_call: TRBD2
cdr3_aa: CASSQSGGAGNEQFF; cdr3_nt: TGTGCCAGCAGCCAGTCTGGGGGAGCGGGCAATGAGCAGTTCTTC; v_call: TRBV6-5; cdr3_length: 15; j_call: TRBJ2-1; clone_size: NA; d_call: NA
cdr3_aa: CASSFRPTQEQYF; cdr3_nt: TGTGCCAGCAGTTTTAGACCGACTCAGGAGCAGTACTTC; v_call: TRBV27; cdr3_length: 13; j_call: TRBJ2-7; clone_size: once; d_call: NA
cdr3_aa: CASSLALSGWQPQHF; cdr3_nt: TGTGCCAGCAGCTTAGCGCTATCGGGGTGGCAGCCCCAGCATTTT; v_call: TRBV7-2; cdr3_length: 15; j_call: TRBJ1-5; clone_size: few; d_call: NA
cdr3_aa: CASSLAGLAGQETQYF; cdr3_nt: TGTGCCAGCAGTTTAGCCGGACTAGCGGGCCAAGAGACCCAGTACTTC; v_call: TRBV28; cdr3_length: 16; j_call: TRBJ2-5; clone_size: NA; d_call: TRBD2
cdr3_aa: CASGLVAGEKLFF; cdr3_nt: TGTGCTAGTGGTTTGGTAGCAGGAGAAAAACTGTTTTTT; v_call: TRBV12-5; cdr3_length: 13; j_call: TRBJ1-4; clone_size: few; d_call: NA
cdr3_aa: CASSNLAAIGDTQYF; cdr3_nt: TGTGCCAGCAGCAATCTAGCGGCCATAGGGGATACGCAGTATTTT; v_call: TRBV14; cdr3_length: 15; j_call: TRBJ2-3; clone_size: NA; d_call: TRBD2
cdr3_aa: CASTQGAGGYTF; cdr3_nt: TGTGCCAGCACGCAGGGGGCAGGAGGCTACACCTTC; v_call: TRBV28; cdr3_length: 12; j_call: TRBJ1-2; clone_size: NA; d_call: TRBD1
cdr3_aa: CASSSRTGGYGYTF; cdr3_nt: TGTGCCAGCAGCTCCCGGACAGGGGGTTATGGCTACACCTTC; v_call: TRBV7-2; cdr3_length: 14; j_call: TRBJ1-2; clone_size: NA; d_call: TRBD1
cdr3_aa: CATSRDPQVWDYTF; cdr3_nt: TGTGCCACCAGCAGAGATCCACAGGTTTGGGACTACACCTTC; v_call: TRBV15; cdr3_length: 14; j_call: TRBJ1-2; clone_size: few; d_call: NA
cdr3_aa: CAIRPGGATIETQYF; cdr3_nt: TGTGCCATTCGACCCGGGGGGGCCACTATCGAGACCCAGTACTTC; v_call: TRBV10-3; cdr3_length: 15; j_call: TRBJ2-5; clone_size: NA; d_call: TRBD2
cdr3_aa: CASSQENPGLNQPQHF; cdr3_nt: TGCGCCAGCAGCCAAGAGAACCCAGGCCTCAATCAGCCCCAGCATTTT; v_call: TRBV4-1; cdr3_length: 16; j_call: TRBJ1-5; clone_size: NA; d_call: NA
cdr3_aa: CASSLEYSYRLDSGNTIYF; cdr3_nt: TGTGCCAGCAGTTTAGAATATTCGTACAGGTTAGACTCTGGAAACACCATATATTTT; v_call: TRBV28; cdr3_length: 19; j_call: TRBJ1-3; clone_size: NA; d_call: NA
cdr3_aa: CASSRSSGSRTEAFF; cdr3_nt: TGTGCCAGCAGCCGTTCCTCCGGGAGTCGGACTGAAGCTTTCTTT; v_call: TRBV9; cdr3_length: 15; j_call: TRBJ1-1; clone_size: NA; d_call: NA
cdr3_aa: CASSLDSGFKAVQFF; cdr3_nt: TGCGCCAGCAGCTTAGACAGCGGGTTCAAGGCGGTGCAGTTCTTC; v_call: TRBV5-1; cdr3_length: 15; j_call: TRBJ2-1; clone_size: NA; d_call: NA
cdr3_aa: CAISDPGRGGETQYF; cdr3_nt: TGTGCCATCAGTGACCCGGGGAGGGGTGGCGAGACCCAGTACTTC; v_call: TRBV10-3; cdr3_length: 15; j_call: TRBJ2-5; clone_size: NA; d_call: TRBD2
cdr3_aa: CASSLEPTTGTGYTF; cdr3_nt: TGTGCCAGCAGCTTAGAGCCAACTACAGGGACCGGCTACACCTTC; v_call: TRBV11-2; cdr3_length: 15; j_call: TRBJ1-2; clone_size: few; d_call: NA
cdr3_aa: CASKRSRGTEAFF; cdr3_nt: TGCGCCAGCAAACGCTCTCGGGGCACTGAAGCTTTCTTT; v_call: TRBV10-1; cdr3_length: 13; j_call: TRBJ1-1; clone_size: few; d_call: NA
cdr3_aa: CAISDGGLASDTQYF; cdr3_nt: TGTGCCATCAGTGACGGCGGACTCGCGTCTGATACGCAGTATTTT; v_call: TRBV10-3; cdr3_length: 15; j_call: TRBJ2-3; clone_size: NA; d_call: NA
cdr3_aa: CASSLNDRSYEQYF; cdr3_nt: TGTGCCAGCAGCTTAAATGACCGGAGCTACGAGCAGTACTTC; v_call: TRBV11-2; cdr3_length: 14; j_call: TRBJ2-7; clone_size: NA; d_call: NA
cdr3_aa: CASSFRDRGYEQYF; cdr3_nt: TGCGCCAGCAGCTTCCGGGACAGGGGTTACGAGCAGTACTTC; v_call: TRBV5-1; cdr3_length: 14; j_call: TRBJ2-7; clone_size: NA; d_call: TRBD1
cdr3_aa: CASSPTDSSNQPQHF; cdr3_nt: TGTGCCAGCTCACCAACGGACAGTAGCAATCAGCCCCAGCATTTT; v_call: TRBV18; cdr3_length: 15; j_call: TRBJ1-5; clone_size: NA; d_call: NA
cdr3_aa: CASSLDRGSEKLFF; cdr3_nt: TGTGCCAGCAGCTTGGACAGGGGGAGTGAAAAACTGTTTTTT; v_call: TRBV5-8; cdr3_length: 14; j_call: TRBJ1-4; clone_size: NA; d_call: TRBD1
cdr3_aa: CASSAGQGDNQPQHF; cdr3_nt: TGTGCCAGCAGCGCGGGACAGGGGGATAATCAGCCCCAGCATTTT; v_call: TRBV7-8; cdr3_length: 15; j_call: TRBJ1-5; clone_size: NA; d_call: TRBD1
cdr3_aa: CASSITRWIYRMNTEAFF; cdr3_nt: TGTGCCAGTAGTATTACAAGGTGGATATACAGAATGAACACTGAAGCTTTCTTT; v_call: TRBV19; cdr3_length: 18; j_call: TRBJ1-1; clone_size: NA; d_call: NA
cdr3_aa: CASSYGGQNTEAFF; cdr3_nt: TGTGCCAGCAGTTATGGGGGACAGAACACTGAAGCTTTCTTT; v_call: TRBV6-6; cdr3_length: 14; j_call: TRBJ1-1; clone_size: NA; d_call: NA
cdr3_aa: CASSLIIGGQPSTDTQYF; cdr3_nt: TGTGCCAGCAGTTTAATTATTGGGGGCCAACCCTCCACAGATACGCAGTATTTT; v_call: TRBV27; cdr3_length: 18; j_call: TRBJ2-3; clone_size: NA; d_call: NA
cdr3_aa: CASSRSGVYSNQPQHF; cdr3_nt: TGTGCCAGCAGTAGATCCGGGGTATATAGCAATCAGCCCCAGCATTTT; v_call: TRBV28; cdr3_length: 16; j_call: TRBJ1-5; clone_size: NA; d_call: NA
cdr3_aa: CASSLDPVNSGANVLTF; cdr3_nt: TGCGCCAGCAGCTTGGATCCAGTTAACTCTGGGGCCAACGTCCTGACTTTC; v_call: TRBV5-1; cdr3_length: 17; j_call: TRBJ2-6; clone_size: NA; d_call: NA
cdr3_aa: CASSGGGSYDEQFF; cdr3_nt: TGTGCCAGCAGTGGGGGGGGGTCCTACGATGAGCAGTTCTTC; v_call: TRBV2; cdr3_length: 14; j_call: TRBJ2-1; clone_size: NA; d_call: TRBD2
cdr3_aa: CASSSFGATYGYTF; cdr3_nt: TGTGCCAGCAGTAGCTTTGGAGCTACCTATGGCTACACCTTC; v_call: TRBV6-5; cdr3_length: 14; j_call: TRBJ1-2; clone_size: NA; d_call: NA
cdr3_aa: CASLDTNTGELFF; cdr3_nt: TGTGCCAGTCTGGACACTAACACCGGGGAGCTGTTTTTT; v_call: TRBV7-3; cdr3_length: 13; j_call: TRBJ2-2; clone_size: once; d_call: NA
cdr3_aa: CASSRGHTDTQYF; cdr3_nt: TGTGCCAGCAGCCGAGGCCACACAGATACGCAGTATTTT; v_call: TRBV7-8; cdr3_length: 13; j_call: TRBJ2-3; clone_size: NA; d_call: NA
cdr3_aa: CASSPRTSGTATGELFF; cdr3_nt: TGTGCCAGCAGTCCCCGGACTAGCGGGACTGCAACCGGGGAGCTGTTTTTT; v_call: TRBV27; cdr3_length: 17; j_call: TRBJ2-2; clone_size: NA; d_call: TRBD2
cdr3_aa: CSVGGGQGAYEQYF; cdr3_nt: TGCAGCGTTGGTGGCGGACAGGGGGCCTACGAGCAGTACTTC; v_call: TRBV29-1; cdr3_length: 14; j_call: TRBJ2-7; clone_size: NA; d_call: TRBD1
cdr3_aa: CASSSTNYEQFF; cdr3_nt: TGTGCCAGCAGCTCAACTAACTATGAGCAGTTCTTC; v_call: TRBV7-8; cdr3_length: 12; j_call: TRBJ2-1; clone_size: NA; d_call: NA
cdr3_aa: CAISPGLSGYTF; cdr3_nt: TGTGCCATCAGTCCAGGGCTTAGTGGCTACACCTTC; v_call: TRBV10-3; cdr3_length: 12; j_call: TRBJ1-2; clone_size: NA; d_call: NA
cdr3_aa: CASRAGQGTFYEQYF; cdr3_nt: TGTGCCAGCCGGGCTGGACAGGGAACATTCTACGAGCAGTACTTC; v_call: TRBV19; cdr3_length: 15; j_call: TRBJ2-7; clone_size: few; d_call: TRBD1
cdr3_aa: CSVDRGGGISTDTQYF; cdr3_nt: TGCAGCGTTGATCGAGGGGGCGGGATTAGCACAGATACGCAGTATTTT; v_call: TRBV29-1; cdr3_length: 16; j_call: TRBJ2-3; clone_size: NA; d_call: NA
cdr3_aa: CASSVSSGSPLHF; cdr3_nt: TGTGCCAGCAGTGTTTCAAGCGGTTCACCCCTCCACTTT; v_call: TRBV6-4; cdr3_length: 13; j_call: TRBJ1-6; clone_size: NA; d_call: NA
cdr3_aa: CASSLGLVSYEQYF; cdr3_nt: TGTGCCAGCAGCTTGGGACTAGTGTCCTACGAGCAGTACTTC; v_call: TRBV5-6; cdr3_length: 14; j_call: TRBJ2-7; clone_size: NA; d_call: NA
cdr3_aa: CSSSSQVETEAFF; cdr3_nt: TGTTCCAGCAGCTCCCAAGTAGAGACTGAAGCTTTCTTT; v_call: TRBV7-9; cdr3_length: 13; j_call: TRBJ1-1; clone_size: NA; d_call: NA
cdr3_aa: CASSGTDREATEAFF; cdr3_nt: TGCGCCAGCAGCGGGACCGACAGGGAGGCCACTGAAGCTTTCTTT; v_call: TRBV5-1; cdr3_length: 15; j_call: TRBJ1-1; clone_size: NA; d_call: TRBD1
cdr3_aa: CASSVVQDAYNEQFF; cdr3_nt: TGTGCCAGCAGTGTAGTACAGGATGCTTACAATGAGCAGTTCTTC; v_call: TRBV6-4; cdr3_length: 15; j_call: TRBJ2-1; clone_size: NA; d_call: NA
cdr3_aa: CASSGTSGSNEQFF; cdr3_nt: TGTGCCAGCAGTGGGACTAGCGGGAGCAATGAGCAGTTCTTC; v_call: TRBV28; cdr3_length: 14; j_call: TRBJ2-1; clone_size: NA; d_call: TRBD2